This TCR beta chain came from a study of blood T cells in healthy people across ages. The CDR3 is made up of 12 amino acids. CDR1 is LGHDT and CDR2 is YNNKEL in the germline V gene (reference sequence). Trimming took 9 bases from V and 10 from J, leaving 18 bases between them. It was with a sample-barcoded 5' primer and a J-beta primer mix that a second PCR of about 6 to 12 cycles was run. From the 5' RACE reads, TCRdb called clonotypes with MiXCR, one entry per CDR3 protein. Of 850,000 to 1,100,000 distinct CDR3 sequences in the sample, around two fifths were seen once. This clonotype was obtained from a man aged 18 to 30 in good health. The chain recombines TRBV3-1 with TRBJ1-1, with a weak D call TRBD1 (6 bases). The sample taken for sequencing was blood. CDR3 nucleotides: TGTGCCAGTAGGGACACCGCGGAGTCAGCTTTCTTT. This gives the protein CASRDTAESAFF.